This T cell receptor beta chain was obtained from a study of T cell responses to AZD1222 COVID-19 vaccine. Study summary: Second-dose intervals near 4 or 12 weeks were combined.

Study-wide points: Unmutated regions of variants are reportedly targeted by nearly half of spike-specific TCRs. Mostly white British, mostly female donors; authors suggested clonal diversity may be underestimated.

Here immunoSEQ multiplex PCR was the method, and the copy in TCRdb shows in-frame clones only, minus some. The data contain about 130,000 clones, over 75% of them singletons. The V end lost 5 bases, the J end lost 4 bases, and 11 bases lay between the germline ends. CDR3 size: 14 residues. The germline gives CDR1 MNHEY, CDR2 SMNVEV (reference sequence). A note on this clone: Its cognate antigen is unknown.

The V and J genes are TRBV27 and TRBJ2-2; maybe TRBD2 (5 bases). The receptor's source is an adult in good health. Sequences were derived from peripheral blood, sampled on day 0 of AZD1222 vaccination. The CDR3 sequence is CASSVGGFTGELFF. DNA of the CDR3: TGTGCCAGCAGTGTTGGAGGATTCACCGGGGAGCTGTTTTTT.